This T cell receptor beta chain was sequenced for a study of blood T cells in healthy people across ages (dated by TCRdb to between 2014 and 2016). For the study in its entirety: In model experiments, template switching captured about one uniquely barcoded TCR beta cDNA molecule for every two T cells. Using deep sequencing normalized with unique cDNA molecular identifiers, the study measured how TCR beta repertoire diversity changes with age. Four age groups were formed from the donors: young (average roughly 15 years), middle-aged (approximately 41), aged (about 62) and long-lived (roughly 88). The study analyzed two additional independent replicas of 1 million unique cDNA reads from the same blood draw for two donors, one aged 18 to 29 and one aged 80 or older. To avoid experimental bias, donors of different ages were randomly spread across the sequencing lanes.

As for this clonotype: No antigen is known for it. The sample holds no much larger clone one base away, and base qualities are not on file.

V loses 3 bases at its end and J loses 2 bases; junction bases beyond the gene matches: 10. The CDR3 measures 16 amino acids from cysteine to phenylalanine. Left in the record is the CDR3 DNA by itself, 48 bases read in frame from the first base. The germline V gene yields SGHDT for CDR1 and YYEEEE for CDR2. Study-wide conclusions, independent of this receptor: Compared with the aged group, more naive CD4+ T cells, fewer expanded clones and increased TCR diversity were shown by the long-lived group, suggesting age selection. Estimates of total diversity from one million sequenced T cells were regarded as lower bounds and underestimates. Donor CMV infection status was unknown, potentially confounding age-related changes in expanded clonotypes. Bulk unsorted PBMC profiling prevented conclusive comparison of naive and antigen-experienced compartments. As age increased, observed TCR beta diversity per million T cells dropped in a roughly linear way, and a significant reduction was already evident by age 40. The percentage of naive T cells measured by flow cytometry correlated strongly with observed TCR beta diversity.

The library was generated by 5' RACE. The instrument given in TCRdb is Illumina HiSeq 2500. A second PCR of roughly 7 to 12 cycles was performed with a sample-barcoded 5' primer and a J-beta primer mix. A unique molecular identifier was introduced onto each TCR beta cDNA molecule by a template-switch 5' adaptor carrying 12 random nucleotides. Each sample yielded at least 2.5 million CDR3-containing paired-end reads. The Mint cDNA synthesis kit, primed by a TRBC-specific oligonucleotide, was used to synthesize first-strand cDNA from all RNA. Following uracil-DNA glycosylase treatment, all cDNA underwent a first 18-cycle PCR with the universal primers M1SS and BC2_uni_R. In the source study's methods: For normalization, 1 million high-quality reads were randomly selected from each sample, with every read carrying a distinct molecular identifier. Reads with shared molecular identifiers were discarded instead of being binned into consensus sequences. MiTCR, run with a Q25 quality threshold and the strictest error-elimination algorithm, handled CDR3 identification, clonotype clustering and error correction. A nonparametric unseen species model using Euler transformation provided a lower-bound estimate of total TCR beta diversity. The public sequencing data were trimmed at Q25 with fastp and processed into clonotypes with MiXCR by TCRdb, which kept only in-frame beta chains. Rows matching on CDR3 protein sequence are summarized as one entry with the most common DNA and genes. Clone size and V and J calls follow TCRdb, not the original study. The sample records about 650,000 distinct CDR3 sequences, 40% to 65% of which are singletons. The top ten constitute approximately 15% of the sample.

Donors were a few dozen systemically healthy Caucasian individuals from Russia aged roughly 6 to 95 years. Approximately 10 milliliters of peripheral blood were collected from each donor into EDTA-treated Vacutainer tubes. Ficoll-Paque density-gradient centrifugation was used to isolate PBMCs, with at least 6.5 million per sample. Total RNA, at least 6 micrograms per sample, was extracted from PBMCs with Trizol reagent. For every donor, flow cytometry on a PBMC aliquot measured the percentage of naive CD45RAhigh/CD27high T cells. The receptor chain draws on TRBV5-6 and TRBJ2-7, with TRBD2 identical over 8 junction bases. The TCR originated in a woman of 80 years or more in good health. The sequenced sample consisted of blood. The sequenced DNA: TGTGCCAGCAGCTCCACTGGGACTAGTAGGACCTACGAGCAGTACTTC. Protein translation: CASSSTGTSRTYEQYF.